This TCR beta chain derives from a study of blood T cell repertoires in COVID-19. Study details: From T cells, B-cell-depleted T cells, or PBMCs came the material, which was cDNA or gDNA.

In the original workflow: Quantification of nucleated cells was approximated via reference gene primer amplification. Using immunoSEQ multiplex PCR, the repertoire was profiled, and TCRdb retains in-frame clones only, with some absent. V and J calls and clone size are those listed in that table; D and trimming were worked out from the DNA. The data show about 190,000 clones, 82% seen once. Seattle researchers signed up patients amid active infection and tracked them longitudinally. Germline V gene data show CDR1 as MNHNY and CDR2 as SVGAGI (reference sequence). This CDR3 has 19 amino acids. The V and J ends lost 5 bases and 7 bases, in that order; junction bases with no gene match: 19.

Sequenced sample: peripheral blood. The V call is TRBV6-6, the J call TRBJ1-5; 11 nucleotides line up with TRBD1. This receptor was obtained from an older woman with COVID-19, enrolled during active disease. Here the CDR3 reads CASSPTVITGTGGTQPQHF. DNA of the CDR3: TGTGCCAGCAGTCCCACGGTAATCACCGGGACAGGGGGAACCCAGCCCCAGCATTTT.